One and the same sample provided the 4 T cell receptor beta chains below, sequenced in a study of T-cell memory formation after mild COVID-19. Each CDR3 protein is one row after TCRdb ran MiXCR on the 5' RACE reads. The sample lists some 410,000 distinct CDR3 sequences; around 22% were seen once. Sequencing was done on a sample of PBMCs or a T cell subset sorted from them (not recorded which). Receptors were obtained from an adult woman who had mild COVID-19 (a few samples of this study predate the infection). Cell type and time point are not known.

The V call is TRBV25-1, the J call TRBJ1-1, with 10 bases that match TRBD1. This CDR3 has 16 residues. J gave up 0 bases and V 3 bases, and 4 bases lay outside the gene matches. CDR1 and CDR2 (germline): MGHDK, SYGVNS. The CDR3 DNA reads TGTGCCAGCAGTGATACCGGGACAGGGGTGAACACTGAAGCTTTCTTT. It yields the protein CASSDTGTGVNTEAFF.

The genes are TRBV25-1 and TRBJ2-5; 9 positions match TRBD1. Germline CDR1 MGHDK, CDR2 SYGVNS. Germline trimming cut 4 bases from V and 3 bases from J; bases unmatched to any gene: 9. This CDR3 has 16 residues. The CDR3 loop is CASSVRRDREKETQYF. CDR3 bases: TGTGCCAGCAGTGTACGTCGGGACAGGGAGAAAGAGACCCAGTACTTC.

The rearrangement links TRBV4-2 to TRBJ2-4, with a weak D call TRBD1 (6 bases). V was shortened by 1 base and J by 2 bases, with 12 bases between the two germline ends. This CDR3 has 16 amino acids. Germline CDR1 LGHNA, CDR2 YNFKEQ. The CDR3 nucleotides read TGTGCCAGCAGCCAAGTGCAGGGGCTGTCCAAAAACATTCAGTACTTC. Translation: CASSQVQGLSKNIQYF.

The chain recombines TRBV11-2 with TRBJ2-3, with D perhaps TRBD1 or TRBD2 (5 bases each). The CDR3 spans 14 residues. From germline, CDR1 is SGHAT and CDR2 FQNNGV. Trimming removed 5 bases from V and 6 bases from J, with 15 bases in between. CDR3 amino acids: CASSLLFGGDTQYF. CDR3 nucleotides: TGTGCCAGCAGCCTCTTATTTGGGGGTGATACGCAGTATTTT.